The 19 T cell receptor beta chains presented below share a single source sample, sequenced in a study of low-dose radiotherapy and immunotherapy resistance in tumors (dated by TCRdb to the early 2020s). Instrument on record: Illumina HiSeq 2500. Superscript III and a set of TRAV- and TRBV-specific primers were used to synthesize first-strand cDNA, so that both TCRalpha and TCRbeta chains were covered. TCRs were amplified with Phusion for approximately 19 PCR cycles using a constant-region primer together with the adapter attached to the V primers. TCRdb reran the public reads through fastp at Q25 and MiXCR, keeping productive beta chains. Entries are consolidated by CDR3 protein sequence, retaining the most common genes and DNA. The sample table contains around 76,000 distinct CDR3 sequences; only one count was recorded for 30% to 40% of them. The ten biggest clones cover 11% of the sample. Per the publication, the time point label means: before trial treatment.

Source: PBMCs, taken before treatment. The receptors shown here come from a female donor with ovarian cancer.

CDR3 DNA sequence: TGCGCCAGCAGCTTGGTACCAGGCGGCGAGCAGTACTTC. Translating it yields CASSLVPGGEQYF. This chain links TRBV5-1 with TRBJ2-7, with D hard to call. The ends were cut back, 0 bases at V and 6 bases at J, with 10 bases in the middle. The CDR3 is 13 amino acids. CDR1 and CDR2 (germline): SGHRS, YFSETQ.

J is TRBJ1-3 and V is TRBV5-4; D ambiguous. The germline V gene has CDR1 SGHNT and CDR2 YYREEE (reference sequence). The CDR3 has 16 residues. The germline V and J ends were trimmed by 4 bases and 0 bases, with 14 bases remaining between them. The CDR3 loop is CASSPTGRFSGNTIYF. CDR3 bases: TGTGCCAGCAGCCCTACCGGACGGTTCTCTGGAAACACCATATATTTT.

Note on this clonotype: Since a far larger clone is one base different, this is likely a read error. This chain joins TRBV28 and TRBJ2-1; the D is unclear. CDR1 and CDR2 (germline): MDHEN, SYDVKM. V was cut by 2 bases and J by 10 bases, with 15 bases left in between. This CDR3 has 14 amino acids. The chain's CDR3 is CASSLTKPGYEQFF. CDR3 nucleotide sequence: TGTGCCAGCAGTTTAACAAAACCGGGTTACGAGCAGTTCTTC.

Details on this clonotype: A far larger clone is just one base off, so this is likely a read error. V usage is TRBV2 and J usage is TRBJ2-1; tentatively, D is TRBD1 (5 bases). The germline gives CDR1 SNHLY, CDR2 FYNNEI. V was clipped by 1 base and J by 10 bases, with 14 bases between them. CDR3 size: 14 residues. Here the CDR3 reads CASSEGGRAYEQFF. In DNA, the CDR3 is TGTGCCAGCAGTGAAGGGGGCAGGGCCTACGAGCAGTTCTTC.

This clonotype was seen ten or more times. The rearrangement joins TRBV11-3 to TRBJ2-5; either TRBD1 or TRBD2 may fit D (5 bases each). In germline, CDR1 is SGHNT, CDR2 YENEEA. Trimming cost V 5 bases and J 0 bases, with 10 bases left between them. This CDR3 has 14 residues. The CDR3 sequence: CASSPGPNQETQYF. CDR3 nucleotide sequence: TGTGCCAGCAGCCCGGGACCCAACCAAGAGACCCAGTACTTC.

This clonotype rates as medium-sized. The J gene is TRBJ2-7, the V gene TRBV6-1; TRBD2 is a possible D gene (7 bases). The length of the CDR3 is 14 residues. Germline V gene lookup returns CDR1 MNHNS and CDR2 SASEGT. Trimming removed 5 bases from V and 4 bases from J, with 15 bases in between. This CDR3 is CASSKGGLPYEQYF. Written as DNA, the CDR3 is TGTGCCAGCAGTAAGGGGGGACTACCTTACGAGCAGTACTTC.

The chain employs TRBV29-1 and TRBJ2-7, with D possibly being TRBD1 or TRBD2 (5 bases each). Per germline, CDR1 SQVTM and CDR2 ANQGSEA. The CDR3 extends over 13 amino acids. Deletions cut 5 bases from V and 5 bases from J, with 16 bases between. The CDR3 nucleotides read TGCAGCGTTTTATCCAGGGACGGCGACGAGCAGTACTTC. This codes for CSVLSRDGDEQYF.

The rearrangement uses TRBV2 and TRBJ2-1; 7 bases map to TRBD1. In germline, CDR1 is SNHLY, CDR2 FYNNEI. The CDR3 length is 12 residues. Trimming at V came to 4 bases and at J to 9 bases, leaving 3 bases not matched to a gene. For the CDR3, the DNA is TGTGCCAGCAGTGCACAGGGGTTTGAGCAGTTCTTC. Its translation: CASSAQGFEQFF.

At least ten counts were recorded for this clonotype. This sequence joins TRBV11-2 and TRBJ2-1; TRBD2 is a possible D gene (6 bases). V was clipped by 5 bases and J by 6 bases, with 17 bases between them. The CDR3 totals 15 residues. The germline V gene encodes CDR1 SGHAT and CDR2 FQNNGV. The CDR3 DNA is TGTGCCAGCAGCCCCAGGGCTAGCGAGCGCAATGAGCAGTTCTTC. It specifies CASSPRASERNEQFF.

This clonotype appeared many times. The rearrangement uses TRBV4-2 and TRBJ2-7; 8 nucleotides align to TRBD2. J gave up 0 bases and V 4 bases, and 8 bases lay outside the gene matches. This CDR3 has 16 amino acids. Germline V gene sequence: CDR1 LGHNA, CDR2 YNFKEQ. The CDR3 here is CASSLYSGTGSYEQYF. In DNA form, the CDR3 reads TGTGCCAGCAGCCTATATAGCGGGACTGGCTCCTACGAGCAGTACTTC.

This clonotype has ten or more counts. The chain uses TRBV7-2 and TRBJ2-7; D is undetermined. This CDR3 has 13 amino acids. Per the germline V gene, CDR1 is SGHTA and CDR2 is FQGNSA. V lost 4 bases, J lost 5 bases, and 12 bases lay in between. CDR3 DNA sequence: TGTGCCAGCAGCTCCAGTTTTTCACACGAGCAGTACTTC. It codes for CASSSSFSHEQYF.

The chain uses TRBV12-3 or TRBV12-4 and TRBJ1-1; 11 positions match TRBD1. V dropped 6 bases and J dropped 5; count of bases not matched to a gene: 11. This CDR3 is built from 16 residues. The CDR3 nucleotides are TGTGCCAGCAGACTAGGACAGGGGGCAGATGGGACTGAAGCTTTCTTT. This codes for CASRLGQGADGTEAFF.

A note on this clonotype: This likely came from a read error, as a far larger clone is one base away. V gene TRBV12-5 combines with J gene TRBJ2-1; the D gene is possibly TRBD2 (5 bases). The germline CDR1 and CDR2 sequences are LGHNT and FRNRAP. The CDR3 has 11 residues. CDR3 protein: CVSSSVNEQFF. CDR3 DNA: TGTGTCAGCAGTAGCGTCAATGAGCAGTTCTTC. Full variable domain (rest looked up from reference TRBV12-5 and TRBJ2-1): DARVTQTPRHKVTEMGQEVTMRCQPILGHNTVFWYRQTMMQGLELLAYFRNRAPLDDSGMPKDRFSAEMPDATLATLKIQPSEPRDSAVYFCVSSSVNEQFFGPGTRLTVL.

J is TRBJ2-5 and V is TRBV28; TRBD2 might be the D (6 bases). Germline CDR1 is MDHEN and CDR2 is SYDVKM. The CDR3 is 20 amino acids. Trimming pared 3 bases from V and 3 bases from J, leaving 29 bases between. DNA for the CDR3: TGTGCCAGCAGTTTTGTAATCCCGTCCAGCGGGCAGGAGCAAGAAGAGACCCAGTACTTC. Its translation: CASSFVIPSSGQEQEETQYF.

This clonotype was seen at least ten times. The V and J genes are TRBV4-1 and TRBJ2-1; 7 bases map to TRBD1. The ends lost 2 bases at V and 2 bases at J; junction bases unmatched: 3. Germline-derived CDR1 and CDR2 are MGHRA and YSYEKL. CDR3 length: 15 amino acids. For the CDR3, the DNA is TGCGCCAGCAGCCAAAACAGGGGCCCCTACAATGAGCAGTTCTTC. It translates to CASSQNRGPYNEQFF.

This clonotype was detected many times. This rearrangement joins TRBV6-5 to TRBJ2-1, with 9 bases fitting TRBD1. CDR3 length: 19 amino acids. Germline values: CDR1 MNHEY, CDR2 SVGAGI. V lost 6 bases to trimming and J lost 8 bases; unmatched junction nucleotides: 23. Here the CDR3 DNA reads TGTGCCAGCAGCCGCTTGACTATAACCGGGACAGGGATTGGGGATGAGCAGTTCTTC. It codes for CASSRLTITGTGIGDEQFF.

This clonotype was found many times. The chain employs TRBV5-1 and TRBJ2-1, with TRBD2 as a possible D gene (5 bases). The CDR3 contains 15 residues. The germline gives CDR1 SGHRS, CDR2 YFSETQ. Trimming cost V 2 bases and J 4 bases, with 13 bases left between them. The CDR3 loop reads CASSFREMGYNEQFF. The CDR3 DNA follows: TGCGCCAGCAGCTTTAGGGAGATGGGGTACAATGAGCAGTTCTTC.

Turning to this clonotype: A far larger clone differs by one base, so this is likely a read error. This chain uses TRBV19 with TRBJ2-1; maybe TRBD2 (7 bases). V was shortened by 11 bases and J by 10 bases, with 18 bases between the two germline ends. The CDR3 length is 12 residues. Germline lookup yields CDR1 LNHDA and CDR2 SQIVND (reference sequence). The CDR3 DNA is TGTGCCTCTGGGGGGGCAGCCTACGAGCAGTTCTTC. Residues: CASGGAAYEQFF. Full variable domain (missing parts from reference TRBV19 and TRBJ2-1): DGGITQSPKYLFRKEGQNVTLSCEQNLNHDAMYWYRQDPGQGLRLIYYSQIVNDFQKGDIAEGYSVSREKKESFPLTVTSAQKNPTAFYLCASGGAAYEQFFGPGTRLTVL.

This rearrangement joins TRBV11-2 to TRBJ2-1, with TRBD2 as a possible D gene (5 bases). Trimming pared 2 bases from V and 7 bases from J, leaving 15 bases between. The CDR3 is 15 residues long. Germline V CDR1 and CDR2: SGHAT, FQNNGV. DNA of the CDR3: TGTGCCAGCAGCTTATCAGCGCAACGAGGGAATGAGCAGTTCTTC. Translation gives CASSLSAQRGNEQFF.